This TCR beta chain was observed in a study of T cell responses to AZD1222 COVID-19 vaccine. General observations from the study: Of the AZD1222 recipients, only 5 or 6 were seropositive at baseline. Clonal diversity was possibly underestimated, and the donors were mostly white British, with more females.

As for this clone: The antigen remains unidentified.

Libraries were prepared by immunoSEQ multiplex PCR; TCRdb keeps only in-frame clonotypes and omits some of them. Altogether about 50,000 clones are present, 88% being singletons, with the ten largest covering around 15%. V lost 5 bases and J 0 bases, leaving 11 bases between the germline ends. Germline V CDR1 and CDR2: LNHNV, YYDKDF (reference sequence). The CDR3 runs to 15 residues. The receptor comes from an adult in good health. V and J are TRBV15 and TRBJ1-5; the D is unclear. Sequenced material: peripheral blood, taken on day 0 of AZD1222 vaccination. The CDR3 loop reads CATSALRDSNQPQHF. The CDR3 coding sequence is TGTGCCACCAGCGCCCTACGGGATAGCAATCAGCCCCAGCATTTT.